This TCR beta chain appears in the sequencing data of a study of blood T cell repertoires in COVID-19. Produced via immunoSEQ multiplex PCR; TCRdb's table is partial and in-frame only. The table records approximately 120,000 clones, around 83% of them present only once. V was pared by 7 bases and J by 4 bases, with 13 bases between. Germline values: CDR1 SNHLY, CDR2 FYNNEI. CDR3 length: 14 residues. The sequence was obtained from a woman older than 75 with COVID-19, enrolled during active disease. This sequence joins TRBV2 and TRBJ2-2; D perhaps matches TRBD1 (6 bases). Sequencing was carried out using peripheral blood. As DNA, the CDR3 is TGTGCCAGCACCACCGGGACATTCACCGGGGAGCTGTTTTTT. Amino acid sequence: CASTTGTFTGELFF.